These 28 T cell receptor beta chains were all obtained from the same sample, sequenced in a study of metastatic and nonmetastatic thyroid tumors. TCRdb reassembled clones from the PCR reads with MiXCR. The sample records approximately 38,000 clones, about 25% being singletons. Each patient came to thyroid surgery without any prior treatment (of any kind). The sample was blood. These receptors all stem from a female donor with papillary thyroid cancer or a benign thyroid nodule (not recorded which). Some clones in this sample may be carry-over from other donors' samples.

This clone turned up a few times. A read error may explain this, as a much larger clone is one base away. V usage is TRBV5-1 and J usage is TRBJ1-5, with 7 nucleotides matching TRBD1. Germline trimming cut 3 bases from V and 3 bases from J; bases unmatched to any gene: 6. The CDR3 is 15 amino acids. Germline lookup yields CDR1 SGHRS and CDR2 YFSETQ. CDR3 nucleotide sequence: TGCGCCAGCAGCTACTGGACAGGCCTCAATCAGCCCCAGCATTTT. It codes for CASSYWTGLNQPQHF.

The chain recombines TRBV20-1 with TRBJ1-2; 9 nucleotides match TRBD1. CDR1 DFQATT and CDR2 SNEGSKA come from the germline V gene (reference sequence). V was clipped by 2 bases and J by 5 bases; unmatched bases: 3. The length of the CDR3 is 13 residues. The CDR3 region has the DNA TGCAGTGCTAGAAGTGGACAGGGGTATGGCTACACCTTC. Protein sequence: CSARSGQGYGYTF.

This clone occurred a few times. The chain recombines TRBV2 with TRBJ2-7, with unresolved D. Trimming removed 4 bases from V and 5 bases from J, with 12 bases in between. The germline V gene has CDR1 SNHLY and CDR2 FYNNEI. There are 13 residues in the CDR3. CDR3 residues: CASSAEYLDEQYF. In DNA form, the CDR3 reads TGTGCCAGCAGTGCTGAGTACCTAGACGAGCAGTACTTC.

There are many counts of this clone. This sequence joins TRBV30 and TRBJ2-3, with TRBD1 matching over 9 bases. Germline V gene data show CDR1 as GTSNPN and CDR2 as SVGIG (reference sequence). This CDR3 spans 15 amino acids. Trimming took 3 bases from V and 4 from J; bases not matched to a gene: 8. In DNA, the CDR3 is TGTGCCTGGAGGGATAGACAGGGGGGGGCAGATACGCAGTATTTT. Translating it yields CAWRDRQGGADTQYF.

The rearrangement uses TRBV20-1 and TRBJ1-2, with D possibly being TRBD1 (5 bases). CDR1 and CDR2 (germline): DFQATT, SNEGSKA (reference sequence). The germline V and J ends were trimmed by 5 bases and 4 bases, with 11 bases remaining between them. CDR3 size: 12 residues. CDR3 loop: CSAESTVYGYTF. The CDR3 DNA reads TGCAGTGCTGAATCGACAGTCTATGGCTACACCTTC.

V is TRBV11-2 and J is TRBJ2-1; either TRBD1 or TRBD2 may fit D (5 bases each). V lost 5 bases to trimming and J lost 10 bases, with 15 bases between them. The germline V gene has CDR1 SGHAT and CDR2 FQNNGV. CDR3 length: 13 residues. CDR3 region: CASSRNRGAEQFF. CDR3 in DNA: TGTGCCAGCAGCCGGAACCGGGGCGCGGAGCAGTTCTTC.

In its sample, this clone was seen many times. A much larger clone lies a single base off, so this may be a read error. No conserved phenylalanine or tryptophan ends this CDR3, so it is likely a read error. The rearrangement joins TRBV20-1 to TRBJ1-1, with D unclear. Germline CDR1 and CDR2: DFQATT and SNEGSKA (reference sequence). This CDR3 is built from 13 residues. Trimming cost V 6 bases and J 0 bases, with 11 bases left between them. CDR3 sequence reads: CSAFNPLNTEAFL. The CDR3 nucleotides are TGCAGTGCATTTAACCCCCTGAACACTGAAGCTTTCCTT.

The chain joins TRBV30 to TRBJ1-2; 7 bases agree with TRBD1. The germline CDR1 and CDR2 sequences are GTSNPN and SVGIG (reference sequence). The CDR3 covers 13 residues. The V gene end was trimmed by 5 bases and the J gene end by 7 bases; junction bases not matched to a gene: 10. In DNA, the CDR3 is TGTGCCTGGCTCCAGGAGGGGGCGAGTGGCTACACCTTC. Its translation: CAWLQEGASGYTF.

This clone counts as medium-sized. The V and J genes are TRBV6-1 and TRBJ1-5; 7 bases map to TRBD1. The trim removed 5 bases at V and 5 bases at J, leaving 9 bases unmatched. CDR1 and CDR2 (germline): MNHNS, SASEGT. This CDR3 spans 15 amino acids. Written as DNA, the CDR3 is TGTGCCAGCAGTCCCCGACAGGGACCCTATCAGCCCCAGCATTTT. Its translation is CASSPRQGPYQPQHF.

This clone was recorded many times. Here the CDR3 reads CASSDPTSGVLTQYF. The CDR3 nucleotides read TGTGCCAGCAGCGACCCCACTAGCGGGGTCCTAACCCAGTACTTC. V and J are TRBV7-3 and TRBJ2-5; 10 bases map to TRBD2. The CDR3 is made up of 15 amino acids. Germline V lookup: CDR1 SGHTA, CDR2 FQGTGA. J gave up 8 bases and V 5 bases, and 11 bases lay outside the gene matches.

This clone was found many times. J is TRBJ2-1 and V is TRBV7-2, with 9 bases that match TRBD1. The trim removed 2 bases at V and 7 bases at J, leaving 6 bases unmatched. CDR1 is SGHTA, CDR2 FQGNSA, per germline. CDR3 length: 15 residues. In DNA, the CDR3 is TGTGCCAGCAGCTTACAACAGGGGGCGGGAAATGAGCAGTTCTTC. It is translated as CASSLQQGAGNEQFF.

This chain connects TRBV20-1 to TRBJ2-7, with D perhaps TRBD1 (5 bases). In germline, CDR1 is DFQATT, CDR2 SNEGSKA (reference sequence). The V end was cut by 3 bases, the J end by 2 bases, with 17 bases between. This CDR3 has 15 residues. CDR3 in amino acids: CSASAGPWGTYEQYF. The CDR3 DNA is TGCAGTGCTAGCGCCGGGCCGTGGGGCACCTACGAGCAGTACTTC.

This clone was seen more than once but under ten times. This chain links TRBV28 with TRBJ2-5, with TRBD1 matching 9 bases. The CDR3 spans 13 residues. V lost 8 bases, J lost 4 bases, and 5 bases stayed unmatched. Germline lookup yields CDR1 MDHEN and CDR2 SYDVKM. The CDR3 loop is CASATGGLETQYF. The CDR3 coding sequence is TGTGCCAGCGCAACAGGGGGCCTAGAGACCCAGTACTTC.

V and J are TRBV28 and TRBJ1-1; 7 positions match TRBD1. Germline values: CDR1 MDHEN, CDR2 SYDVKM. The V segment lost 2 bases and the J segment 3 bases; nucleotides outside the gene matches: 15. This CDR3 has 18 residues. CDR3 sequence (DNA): TGTGCCAGCAGTTTAGAGGGCAGGGGGTATTTGGGGTACACTGAAGCTTTCTTT. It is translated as CASSLEGRGYLGYTEAFF.

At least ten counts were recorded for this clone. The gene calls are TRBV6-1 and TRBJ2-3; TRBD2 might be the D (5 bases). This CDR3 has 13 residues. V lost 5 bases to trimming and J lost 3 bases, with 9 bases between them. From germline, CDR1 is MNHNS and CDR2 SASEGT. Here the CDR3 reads CASSLRETDTQYF. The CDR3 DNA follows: TGTGCCAGCAGTCTTCGGGAAACAGATACGCAGTATTTT.

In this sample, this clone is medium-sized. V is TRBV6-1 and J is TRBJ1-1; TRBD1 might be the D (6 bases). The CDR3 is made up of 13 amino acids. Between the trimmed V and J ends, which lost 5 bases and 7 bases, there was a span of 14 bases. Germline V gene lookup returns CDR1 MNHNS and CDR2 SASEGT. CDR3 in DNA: TGTGCCAGCAGTTCACGAAGGGGGTTTGAAGCTTTCTTT. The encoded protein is CASSSRRGFEAFF.

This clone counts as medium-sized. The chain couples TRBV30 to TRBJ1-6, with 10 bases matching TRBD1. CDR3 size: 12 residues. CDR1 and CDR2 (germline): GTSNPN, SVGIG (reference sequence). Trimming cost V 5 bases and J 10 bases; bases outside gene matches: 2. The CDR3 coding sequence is TGTGCCTGGGGGACAGGGGTGTCACCCCTCCACTTT. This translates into CAWGTGVSPLHF.

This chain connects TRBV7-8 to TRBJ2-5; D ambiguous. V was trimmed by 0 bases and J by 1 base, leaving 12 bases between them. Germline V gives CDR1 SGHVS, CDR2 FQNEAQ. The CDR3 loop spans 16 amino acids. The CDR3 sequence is CASSLAGVRIQETQYF. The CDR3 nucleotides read TGTGCCAGCAGCTTAGCGGGTGTCAGAATCCAAGAGACCCAGTACTTC.

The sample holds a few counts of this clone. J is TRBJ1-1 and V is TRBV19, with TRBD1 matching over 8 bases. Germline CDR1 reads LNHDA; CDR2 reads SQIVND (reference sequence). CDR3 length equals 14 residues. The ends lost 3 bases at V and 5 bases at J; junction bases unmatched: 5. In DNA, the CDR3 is TGTGCCAGTAGTATGCGACAGGGGTGGACTGAAGCTTTCTTT. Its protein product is CASSMRQGWTEAFF.

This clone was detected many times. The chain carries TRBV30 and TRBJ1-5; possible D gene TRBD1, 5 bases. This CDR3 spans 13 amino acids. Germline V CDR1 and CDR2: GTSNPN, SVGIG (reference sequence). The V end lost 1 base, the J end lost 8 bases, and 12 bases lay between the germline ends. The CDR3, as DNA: TGTGCCTGGAGTGGGGGGGGAGTTAAGCCCCAGCATTTT. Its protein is CAWSGGGVKPQHF.

Written as DNA, the CDR3 is TGTGCCACCAGTGATCGGGATGCTAGCGGGGTGGCCGCCTGCTCCTACAATGAGCAGTTCTTC. Its translation is CATSDRDASGVAACSYNEQFF. The rearrangement joins TRBV24-1 to TRBJ2-1, with 9 bases aligning to TRBD2. The germline CDR1 and CDR2 sequences are KGHDR and SFDVKD. This CDR3 contains 21 residues. V lost 3 bases, J lost 0 bases, and 17 bases stayed unmatched.

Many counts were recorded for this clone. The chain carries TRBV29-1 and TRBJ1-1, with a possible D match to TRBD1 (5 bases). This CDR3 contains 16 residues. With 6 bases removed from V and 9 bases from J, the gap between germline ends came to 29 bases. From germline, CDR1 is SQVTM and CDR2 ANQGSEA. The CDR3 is CSVAQPQGVQRGKAFF. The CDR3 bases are TGCAGCGTCGCACAGCCCCAGGGCGTACAGCGGGGGAAAGCTTTCTTT.

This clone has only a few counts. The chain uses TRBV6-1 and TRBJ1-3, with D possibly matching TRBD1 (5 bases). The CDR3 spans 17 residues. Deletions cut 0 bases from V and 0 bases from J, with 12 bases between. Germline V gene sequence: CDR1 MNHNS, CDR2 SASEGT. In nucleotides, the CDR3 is TGTGCCAGCAGTGAAGCAGCGACAGTCCACTCTGGAAACACCATATATTTT. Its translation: CASSEAATVHSGNTIYF.

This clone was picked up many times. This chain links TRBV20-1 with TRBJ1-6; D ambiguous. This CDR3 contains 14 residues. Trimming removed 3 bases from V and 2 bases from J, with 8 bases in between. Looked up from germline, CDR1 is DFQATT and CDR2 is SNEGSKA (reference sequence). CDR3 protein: CSARPLTYNSPLHF. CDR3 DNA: TGCAGTGCTAGGCCCTTGACCTATAATTCACCCCTCCACTTT.

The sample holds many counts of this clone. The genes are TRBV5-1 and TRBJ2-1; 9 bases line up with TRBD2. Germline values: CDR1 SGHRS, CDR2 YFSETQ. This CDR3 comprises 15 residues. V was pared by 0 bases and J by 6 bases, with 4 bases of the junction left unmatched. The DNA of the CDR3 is TGCGCCAGCAGCTTGGTGACTAGCGGAACCAATGAGCAGTTCTTC. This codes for CASSLVTSGTNEQFF.

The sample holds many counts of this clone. The CDR3, as DNA: TGCAGTGCCGACCTAGCCTACGAGCAGTACTTC. Translating gives CSADLAYEQYF. V usage is TRBV20-1 and J usage is TRBJ2-7; D remains unclear. Germline V gene data show CDR1 as DFQATT and CDR2 as SNEGSKA (reference sequence). The CDR3 contains 11 residues. Trimming shortened V by 6 bases and J by 2 bases, and 8 bases separated the two germline ends.

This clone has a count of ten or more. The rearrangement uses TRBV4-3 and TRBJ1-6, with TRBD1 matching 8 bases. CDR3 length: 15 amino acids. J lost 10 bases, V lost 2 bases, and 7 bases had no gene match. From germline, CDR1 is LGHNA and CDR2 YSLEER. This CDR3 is CASSQSGTGSSPLHF. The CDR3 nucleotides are TGCGCCAGCAGCCAATCAGGGACAGGTTCCTCACCCCTCCACTTT.

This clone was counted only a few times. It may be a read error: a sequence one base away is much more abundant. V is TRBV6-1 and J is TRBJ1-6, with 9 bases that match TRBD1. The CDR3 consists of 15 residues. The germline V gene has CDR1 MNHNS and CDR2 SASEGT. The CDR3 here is CASSEGTGTNSPLYF. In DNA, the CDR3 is TGTGCCAGCAGTGAGGGGACAGGGACGAATTCACCCCTCTACTTT.